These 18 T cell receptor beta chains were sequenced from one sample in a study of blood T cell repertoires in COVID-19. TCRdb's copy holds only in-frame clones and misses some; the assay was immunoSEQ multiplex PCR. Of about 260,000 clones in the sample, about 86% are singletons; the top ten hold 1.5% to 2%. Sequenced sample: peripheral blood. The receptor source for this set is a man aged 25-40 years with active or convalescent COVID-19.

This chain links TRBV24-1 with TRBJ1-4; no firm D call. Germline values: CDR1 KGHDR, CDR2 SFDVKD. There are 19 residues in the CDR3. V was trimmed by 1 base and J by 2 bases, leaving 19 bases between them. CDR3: CATSDLVFGKSSTNEKLFF. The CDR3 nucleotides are TGTGCCACCAGTGATTTAGTGTTCGGGAAGTCCTCCACTAATGAAAAACTGTTTTTT.

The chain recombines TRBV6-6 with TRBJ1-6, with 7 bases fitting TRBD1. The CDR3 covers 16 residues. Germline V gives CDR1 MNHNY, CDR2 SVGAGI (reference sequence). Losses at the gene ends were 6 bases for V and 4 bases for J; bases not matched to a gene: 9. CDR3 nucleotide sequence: TGTGCCAGCAGCCGCTACGGGACAGAGTATAATTCACCCCTCCACTTT. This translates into CASSRYGTEYNSPLHF.

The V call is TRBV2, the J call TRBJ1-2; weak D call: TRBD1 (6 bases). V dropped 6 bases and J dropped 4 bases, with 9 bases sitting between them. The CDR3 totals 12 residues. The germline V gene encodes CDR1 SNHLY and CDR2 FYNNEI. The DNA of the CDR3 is TGTGCCAGCAGAGGGGGTGGCTATGGCTACACCTTC. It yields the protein CASRGGGYGYTF.

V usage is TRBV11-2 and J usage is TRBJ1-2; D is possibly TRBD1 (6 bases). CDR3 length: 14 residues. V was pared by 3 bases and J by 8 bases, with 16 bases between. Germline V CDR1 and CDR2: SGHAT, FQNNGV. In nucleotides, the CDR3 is TGTGCCAGCAGCTTCTCGACAGGATGGGTGGGCTACACCTTC. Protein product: CASSFSTGWVGYTF.

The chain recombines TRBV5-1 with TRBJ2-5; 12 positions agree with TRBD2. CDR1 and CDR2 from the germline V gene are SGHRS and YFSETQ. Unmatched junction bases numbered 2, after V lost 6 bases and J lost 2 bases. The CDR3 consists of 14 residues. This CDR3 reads CASTLAGGQETQYF. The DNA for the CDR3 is TGCGCCAGCACTCTAGCGGGGGGGCAAGAGACCCAGTACTTC.

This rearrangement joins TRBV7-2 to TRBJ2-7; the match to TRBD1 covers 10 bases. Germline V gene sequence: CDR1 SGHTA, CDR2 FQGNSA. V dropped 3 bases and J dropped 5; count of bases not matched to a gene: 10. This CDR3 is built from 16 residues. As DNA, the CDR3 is TGTGCCAGCAGCTTCCAACCGACAGGGGGCAGGAACGAGCAGTACTTC. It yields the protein CASSFQPTGGRNEQYF.

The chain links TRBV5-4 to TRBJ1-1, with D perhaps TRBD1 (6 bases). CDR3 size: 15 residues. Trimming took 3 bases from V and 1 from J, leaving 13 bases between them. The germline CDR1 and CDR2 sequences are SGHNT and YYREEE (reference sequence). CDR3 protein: CASSSYPGENTEAFF. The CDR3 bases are TGTGCCAGCAGCTCCTACCCAGGGGAGAACACTGAAGCTTTCTTT.

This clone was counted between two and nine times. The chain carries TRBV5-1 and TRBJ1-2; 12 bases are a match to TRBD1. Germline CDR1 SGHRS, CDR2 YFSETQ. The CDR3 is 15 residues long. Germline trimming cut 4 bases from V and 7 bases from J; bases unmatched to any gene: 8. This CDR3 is CASSETGQGAFGYTF. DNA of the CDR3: TGCGCCAGCAGCGAGACGGGACAGGGGGCGTTTGGCTACACCTTC. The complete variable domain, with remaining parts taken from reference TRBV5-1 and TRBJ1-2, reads KAGVTQTPRYLIKTRGQQVTLSCSPISGHRSVSWYQQTPGQGLQFLFEYFSETQRNKGNFPGRFSGRQFSNSRSEMNVSTLELGDSALYLCASSETGQGAFGYTFGSGTRLTVV.

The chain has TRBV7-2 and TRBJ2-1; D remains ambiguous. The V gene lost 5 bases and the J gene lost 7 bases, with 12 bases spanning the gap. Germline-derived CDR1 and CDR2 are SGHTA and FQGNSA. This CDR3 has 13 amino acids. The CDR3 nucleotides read TGTGCCAGCAGCCCCACCCGAGGAAATGAGCAGTTCTTC. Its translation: CASSPTRGNEQFF.

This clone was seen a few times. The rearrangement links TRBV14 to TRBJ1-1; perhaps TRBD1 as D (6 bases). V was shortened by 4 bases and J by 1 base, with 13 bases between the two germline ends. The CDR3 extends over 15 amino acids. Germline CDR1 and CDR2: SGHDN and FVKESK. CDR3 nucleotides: TGTGCCAGCAGCCGCAGGGGTGGGTGGAACACTGAAGCTTTCTTT. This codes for CASSRRGGWNTEAFF. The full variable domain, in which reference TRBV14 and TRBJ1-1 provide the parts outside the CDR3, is EAGVTQFPSHSVIEKGQTVTLRCDPISGHDNLYWYRRVMGKEIKFLLHFVKESKQDESGMPNNRFLAERTGGTYSTLKVQPAELEDSGVYFCASSRRGGWNTEAFFGQGTRLTVV.

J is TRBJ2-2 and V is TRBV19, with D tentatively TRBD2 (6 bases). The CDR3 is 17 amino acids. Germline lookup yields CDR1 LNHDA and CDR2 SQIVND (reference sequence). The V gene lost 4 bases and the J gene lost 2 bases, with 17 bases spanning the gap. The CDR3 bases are TGTGCCAGTAGTAGACCGGGAGCTGCGAGTAACACCGGGGAGCTGTTTTTT. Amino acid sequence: CASSRPGAASNTGELFF.

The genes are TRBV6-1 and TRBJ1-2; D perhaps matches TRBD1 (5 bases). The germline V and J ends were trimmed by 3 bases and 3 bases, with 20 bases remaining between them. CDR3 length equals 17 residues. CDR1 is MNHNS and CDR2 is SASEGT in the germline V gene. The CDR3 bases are TGTGCCAGCAGTGAGATGTCCAGGGCCTCCACCTACTATGGCTACACCTTC. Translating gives CASSEMSRASTYYGYTF.

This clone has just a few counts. Here the CDR3 reads CASSFPRGPQHF. CDR3 DNA sequence: TGTGCCAGCAGTTTTCCCCGGGGGCCCCAGCATTTT. The chain employs TRBV12-3 or TRBV12-4 and TRBJ1-5; D is unresolved. The CDR3 extends over 12 amino acids. The V end lost 3 bases, the J end lost 9 bases, and 9 bases lay between the germline ends.

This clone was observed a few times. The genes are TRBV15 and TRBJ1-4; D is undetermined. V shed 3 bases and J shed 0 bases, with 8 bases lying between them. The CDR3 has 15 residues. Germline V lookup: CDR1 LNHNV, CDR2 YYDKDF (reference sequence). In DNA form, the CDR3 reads TGTGCCACCAGCAGCCTCGTAGCAACTAATGAAAAACTGTTTTTT. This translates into CATSSLVATNEKLFF. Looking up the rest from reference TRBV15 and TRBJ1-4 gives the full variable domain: DAMVIQNPRYQVTQFGKPVTLSCSQTLNHNVMYWYQQKSSQAPKLLFHYYDKDFNNEADTPDNFQSRRPNTSFCFLDIRSPGLGDTAMYLCATSSLVATNEKLFFGSGTQLSVL.

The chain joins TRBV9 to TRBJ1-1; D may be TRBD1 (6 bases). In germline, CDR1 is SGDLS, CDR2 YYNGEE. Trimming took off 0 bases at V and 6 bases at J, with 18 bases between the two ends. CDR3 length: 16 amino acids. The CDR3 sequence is CASSVDGAQGLSEAFF. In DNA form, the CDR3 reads TGTGCCAGCAGCGTAGATGGGGCGCAGGGGTTATCTGAAGCTTTCTTT. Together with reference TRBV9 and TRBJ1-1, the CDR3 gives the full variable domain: DSGVTQTPKHLITATGQRVTLRCSPRSGDLSVYWYQQSLDQGLQFLIQYYNGEERAKGNILERFSAQQFPDLHSELNLSSLELGDSALYFCASSVDGAQGLSEAFFGQGTRLTVV.

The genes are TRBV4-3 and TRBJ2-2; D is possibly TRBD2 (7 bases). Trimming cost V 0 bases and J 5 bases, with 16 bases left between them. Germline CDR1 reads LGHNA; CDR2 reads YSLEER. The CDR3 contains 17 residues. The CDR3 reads CASSQEWKGEGTGELFF. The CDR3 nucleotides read TGCGCCAGCAGCCAAGAGTGGAAGGGGGAGGGGACCGGGGAGCTGTTTTTT.

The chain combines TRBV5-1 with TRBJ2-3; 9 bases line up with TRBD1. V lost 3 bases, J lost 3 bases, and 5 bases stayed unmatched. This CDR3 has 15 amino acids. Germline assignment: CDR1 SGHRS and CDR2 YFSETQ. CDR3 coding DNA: TGCGCCAGCAGCTACACAGGGGGCGTTACAGATACGCAGTATTTT. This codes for CASSYTGGVTDTQYF.

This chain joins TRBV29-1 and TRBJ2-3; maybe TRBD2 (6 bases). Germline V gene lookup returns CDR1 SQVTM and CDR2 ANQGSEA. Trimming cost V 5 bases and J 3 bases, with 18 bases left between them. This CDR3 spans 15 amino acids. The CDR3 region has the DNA TGCAGCGTTCTCCCCGGGGCAGGAGGGACAGATACGCAGTATTTT. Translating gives CSVLPGAGGTDTQYF.